Listed below are T cell receptor beta chains from one sample, sequenced in a study of T cells in tuberculosis. Data came from immunoSEQ multiplex PCR; TCRdb stores just in-frame clones and leaves some out. The sample lists tens of thousands of clones; approximately 85% were seen once. Material: PBMCs, obtained at tuberculosis diagnosis. The receptor set was obtained from an adult with tuberculosis. The CDR3 runs from the conserved cysteine through the conserved F or W. Each record gives: D gene, J gene, V gene, clone size, CDR3 protein, CDR3 DNA. D genes are given only for firm matches. Expanded clones get a size class; other rows say once, few or many, or leave the size out.

>NA|TRBJ1-3|TRBV5-6|once
CASHVGGHTIYF
TGTGCCAGCCACGTTGGAGGGCACACCATATATTTT
>NA|TRBJ1-2|TRBV6-1|NA
CASSEPFAGDSGYTF
TGTGCCAGCAGTGAACCTTTCGCAGGGGATTCTGGCTACACCTTC
>TRBD2|TRBJ2-1|TRBV13|NA
CASTTSGPYNEQFF
TGTGCCAGCACCACTAGCGGACCTTACAATGAGCAGTTCTTC
>TRBD2|TRBJ2-1|TRBV19|NA
CASSSRTSGRYNEQFF
TGTGCCAGTAGTTCCCGGACCAGCGGGAGATACAATGAGCAGTTCTTC
>TRBD2|TRBJ2-3|TRBV29-1|NA
CSIAGTSGRGSTDTQYF
TGCAGCATCGCCGGGACTAGCGGGAGGGGAAGCACAGATACGCAGTATTTT
>NA|TRBJ1-2|TRBV23-1|few
CASLQGRINYGYTF
TGCGCCAGCCTACAGGGCCGGATTAATTATGGCTACACCTTC
>NA|TRBJ1-1|TRBV7-8|NA
CAASQAGQEKDTEAFF
TGTGCCGCATCCCAGGCAGGGCAAGAAAAAGACACTGAAGCTTTCTTT
>NA|TRBJ2-2|TRBV11-3|NA
CASSVTDFTGELFF
TGTGCCAGCAGCGTGACAGACTTCACCGGGGAGCTGTTTTTT
>TRBD1|TRBJ2-7|TRBV6-5|NA
CASSYGDRYEQYF
TGTGCCAGCAGTTACGGGGACAGGTACGAGCAGTACTTC
>TRBD1|TRBJ2-5|TRBV6-6|NA
CASSGQARETQYF
TGTGCCAGCAGTGGACAGGCCAGGGAGACCCAGTACTTC
>TRBD1|TRBJ2-7|TRBV7-2|NA
CASSPRDRDTYEQYF
TGTGCCAGCAGCCCGCGCGACAGGGACACCTACGAGCAGTACTTC
>NA|TRBJ1-2|TRBV9|NA
CASSADSGGNYGYTF
TGTGCCAGCAGCGCGGACAGCGGCGGAAACTATGGCTACACCTTC
>NA|TRBJ1-3|TRBV5-4|NA
CASSPWESAGNTIYF
TGTGCCAGCAGCCCTTGGGAGTCGGCTGGAAACACCATATATTTT
>TRBD1|TRBJ1-1|TRBV5-1|NA
CASSLAVAGGTEAFF
TGCGCCAGCAGCTTGGCGGTGGCAGGGGGGACTGAAGCTTTCTTT
>NA|TRBJ2-1|TRBV29-1|NA
CSGGGTGTTYNEQFF
TGCAGTGGTGGGGGGACGGGGACCACCTACAATGAGCAGTTCTTC
>NA|TRBJ1-3|TRBV19|NA
CASSFAGSGNTIYF
TGTGCCAGCTCTTTCGCAGGATCTGGAAACACCATATATTTT
>NA|TRBJ1-3|TRBV27|NA
CASKRGSGNTIYF
TGTGCCAGCAAAAGGGGGTCCGGAAACACCATATATTTT
>NA|TRBJ2-5|TRBV28|NA
CASSQDSPETQYF
TGTGCCAGCAGCCAGGACAGTCCAGAGACCCAGTACTTC
>NA|TRBJ2-7|TRBV18|NA
CASSPTGTEQYF
TGTGCCAGCTCACCTACAGGGACCGAGCAGTACTTC
>TRBD1|TRBJ2-3|TRBV25-1|NA
CASSELGTGGRTDTQYF
TGTGCCAGCAGTGAATTGGGGACAGGGGGCCGCACAGATACGCAGTATTTT
>TRBD1|TRBJ2-5|TRBV28|NA
CASNRGGTKAETQYF
TGTGCCAGCAACAGAGGGGGCACAAAAGCTGAGACCCAGTACTTC
>NA|TRBJ2-5|TRBV29-1|few
CSAGGGYQETQYF
TGCAGCGCCGGTGGAGGTTACCAAGAGACCCAGTACTTC
>NA|TRBJ2-2|TRBV11-2|few
CASSFPRSPGELFF
TGTGCCAGCAGCTTCCCACGGAGCCCCGGGGAGCTGTTTTTT
>NA|TRBJ2-7|TRBV18|NA
CASSQSLADSSYEQYF
TGTGCCAGCTCACAATCTCTAGCCGACTCCTCCTACGAGCAGTACTTC
>TRBD1|TRBJ1-1|TRBV5-1|NA
CASSSGQGSTEAFF
TGCGCCAGCAGCTCCGGACAGGGGTCGACTGAAGCTTTCTTT
>NA|TRBJ2-3|TRBV7-7|NA
CASSLTVASTDTQYF
TGTGCCAGCAGCTTAACTGTTGCGAGCACAGATACGCAGTATTTT
>NA|TRBJ2-2|TRBV6-1|NA
CASSGQGNTGELFF
TGTGCCAGCAGTGGGCAGGGGAACACCGGGGAGCTGTTTTTT
>TRBD1|TRBJ1-2|TRBV6-5|NA
CASSYSGTVPRNGYTF
TGTGCCAGCAGTTACTCCGGGACAGTGCCGAGGAATGGCTACACCTTC
>TRBD2|TRBJ2-1|TRBV19|NA
CASSIPGLAGEQFF
TGTGCCAGTAGTATACCTGGACTAGCGGGAGAGCAGTTCTTC
>NA|TRBJ2-5|TRBV30|NA
CAWSPGNQETQYF
TGTGCCTGGTCTCCGGGAAACCAAGAGACCCAGTACTTC
>NA|TRBJ2-5|TRBV10-2|NA
CASSDPVGLGETQYF
TGCGCCAGCAGTGACCCCGTGGGGCTTGGAGAGACCCAGTACTTC
>NA|TRBJ2-7|TRBV11-2|NA
CASSSVHYEQYF
TGTGCCAGCAGCTCGGTCCACTACGAGCAGTACTTC
>TRBD1|TRBJ1-1|TRBV29-1|NA
CSGGGQGRGEAFF
TGCAGCGGCGGGGGACAGGGGAGGGGTGAAGCTTTCTTT
>TRBD1|TRBJ2-3|TRBV19|NA
CASKPQGDTDTQYF
TGTGCCAGTAAGCCCCAGGGGGACACAGATACGCAGTATTTT
>TRBD1|TRBJ2-7|TRBV6-6|NA
CASSFTGAYEQYF
TGTGCCAGCAGTTTTACAGGGGCGTACGAGCAGTACTTC
>TRBD2|TRBJ2-7|TRBV29-1|NA
CSVETSGRYEQYF
TGCAGCGTTGAGACTAGCGGGAGATACGAGCAGTACTTC
>NA|TRBJ2-6|TRBV7-6|NA
CASSLVPVSGANVLTF
TGTGCCAGCAGCTTAGTGCCAGTCTCTGGGGCCAACGTCCTGACTTTC
>NA|TRBJ1-1|TRBV19|NA
CASSIRGTEAFF
TGTGCCAGTAGTATACGGGGGACTGAAGCTTTCTTT
>TRBD1|TRBJ2-7|TRBV10-3|NA
CAISFGTGHDEQYF
TGTGCCATCAGCTTCGGGACAGGCCACGACGAGCAGTACTTC
>NA|TRBJ2-7|TRBV7-9|NA
CASWTGIRMQYF
TGTGCCAGCTGGACTGGCATACGAATGCAGTACTTC
>TRBD2|TRBJ2-7|TRBV2|NA
CASSFSGSEYEQYF
TGTGCCAGCAGTTTTAGCGGGAGTGAGTACGAGCAGTACTTC
>NA|TRBJ1-1|TRBV7-9|NA
CASSFQGTEAFF
TGTGCCAGCAGCTTTCAGGGAACTGAAGCTTTCTTT
>TRBD1|TRBJ1-3|TRBV7-6|NA
CASSLFPRTGGNTIYF
TGTGCCAGCAGCTTATTCCCCCGGACAGGGGGAAACACCATATATTTT
>TRBD2|TRBJ2-3|TRBV6-4|once
CASSDTAGESTDTQYF
TGTGCCAGCAGTGACACTGCGGGGGAGAGCACAGATACGCAGTATTTT
>NA|TRBJ1-1|TRBV13|NA
CASSFSLNTEAFF
TGTGCCAGCAGCTTCTCTCTGAACACTGAAGCTTTCTTT
>NA|TRBJ2-7|TRBV6-5|NA
CASSWGVAYEQYF
TGTGCCAGCAGTTGGGGGGTGGCCTACGAGCAGTACTTC